Reported below is one T cell receptor (beta chain). Its antigen is not known. Every donor was a healthy person donating bone marrow. This entry comes from a study of cytomegalovirus exposure and HLA in healthy donors. Study-wide results and caveats: A later analysis associated some 18,000 TCR beta sequences with HLA alleles at a 0.05 false discovery rate. V- and J-gene trimming of TCR beta was linked (in a later analysis) to a missense DCLRE1C variant.

Per germline, CDR1 LNHDA and CDR2 SQIVND (reference sequence). With 11 bases clipped from V and 5 bases from J, the junction kept 9 bases outside the gene matches. The CDR3 is 13 residues long. Both 60 Vbeta primers and 13 Jbeta primers went into the PCR. The assay was immunoSEQ multiplex PCR, and TCRdb's table has in-frame clones only and misses some. The sample has 170,000 or so clones, around 84% seen once. The origin of this receptor is a woman aged 40 to 50 in good health and CMV-seronegative. Sequenced input: PBMCs. V gene TRBV19 combines with J gene TRBJ1-5; 7 bases match TRBD1. In DNA, the CDR3 is TGTGCCGTTAACCGGGACAGTTATCAGCCCCAGCATTTT. The encoded protein is CAVNRDSYQPQHF.